The TCR beta chain described here comes from a study of T-cell memory formation after mild COVID-19. On the study more broadly: Largely, the TCR clusters proved donor specific.

This CDR3 has 17 amino acids. The V gene's germline CDR1 is SGHVS and CDR2 FQNEAQ. V lost 5 bases, J lost 7 bases, and 12 bases stayed unmatched. General study points: CM and EM subsets held most contracting CD4+ clones; EMRA held CD8+ ones. Clones shrinking from day 15 to 85 showed even CD4/CD8 mixes; later expanders tilted CD4+. Some clones that responded were present in memory (sampled pre-infection), which suggests cross-reactive memory joined.

TCRdb reprocessed the 5' RACE reads with MiXCR, giving one entry per CDR3 protein. The sample carries about 500,000 distinct CDR3 sequences, around 21% recorded once. In the case of this clonotype: What it binds is not known.

The specimen was PBMCs or a T cell subset sorted from them (not recorded which). This sequence was found in an adult woman who had mild COVID-19 (a few samples of this study predate the infection). Cell type and time point are not known. This sequence joins TRBV7-8 and TRBJ2-1, with 12 bases aligning to TRBD2. CDR3 region: CASSPQLAGGSMNEQFF. In nucleotides, the CDR3 is TGTGCCAGCAGCCCCCAGCTAGCGGGAGGGTCTATGAATGAGCAGTTCTTC.